These T cell receptor beta chains were read from a single sample in a study of blood T cell repertoires in COVID-19. Some clones are missing from TCRdb's copy, which holds only in-frame ones; the method was immunoSEQ multiplex PCR. The sample lists about 200,000 clones, more than 65% seen once, with approximately 7.2% in the top ten. Sequenced: peripheral blood. These receptors came from a woman aged 80 or over with acute or convalescent COVID-19. The CDR3 runs from the conserved cysteine through the conserved F or W.

v_gene: TRBV5-4
len: 17
j_gene: TRBJ2-7
CDR3aa: CASSPTSGGNGVHEQYF

v_gene: TRBV6-5
len: 12
j_gene: TRBJ1-2
CDR3aa: CASSRPRDGYTF

v_gene: TRBV11-2
len: 13
j_gene: TRBJ1-2
CDR3aa: CASSFGLENGYTF

v_gene: TRBV2
len: 14
j_gene: TRBJ2-7
CDR3aa: CASRTPRGTYEQYF

v_gene: TRBV5-1
len: 13
j_gene: TRBJ1-2
CDR3aa: CASSLQPGYGYTF

v_gene: TRBV2
len: 12
j_gene: TRBJ1-2
CDR3aa: CASGAGNYGYTF

v_gene: TRBV4-2
len: 17
j_gene: TRBJ2-1
CDR3aa: CASSQDRTGLAGGNKFF

v_gene: TRBV18
len: 14
j_gene: TRBJ2-5
CDR3aa: CASSPAGVRETQYF

v_gene: TRBV12-5
len: 15
j_gene: TRBJ1-4
CDR3aa: CASGLVAGANEKLFF

v_gene: TRBV20-1
len: 11
j_gene: TRBJ2-7
CDR3aa: CSAKTAREQYF

v_gene: TRBV19
len: 15
j_gene: TRBJ1-2
CDR3aa: CASTPLDRTNYGYTF

v_gene: TRBV3-1/TRBV3-2
len: 13
j_gene: TRBJ1-6
CDR3aa: CASSRTENSPLHF

v_gene: TRBV28
len: 16
j_gene: TRBJ2-3
CDR3aa: CASSFIAGGGTDTQYF

v_gene: TRBV4-1
len: 15
j_gene: TRBJ2-7
CDR3aa: CASSQGRTDPYEQYF

v_gene: TRBV2
len: 16
j_gene: TRBJ1-5
CDR3aa: CASSPRTGVRDQPQHF

v_gene: TRBV7-9
len: 13
j_gene: TRBJ1-3
CDR3aa: CASSFYSGNTIYF

v_gene: TRBV19
len: 15
j_gene: TRBJ2-4
CDR3aa: CASSIGRGAKNIQYF

v_gene: TRBV15
len: 13
j_gene: TRBJ1-1
CDR3aa: CATSRSLNTEAFF

v_gene: TRBV6-5
len: 14
j_gene: TRBJ1-6
CDR3aa: CASSYAGVNSPLHF

v_gene: TRBV4-1
len: 17
j_gene: TRBJ2-2
CDR3aa: CASSQRGSGGRTGELFF

v_gene: TRBV18
len: 17
j_gene: TRBJ1-6
CDR3aa: CASSPTSGTGDNSPLHF

v_gene: TRBV11-3
len: 15
j_gene: TRBJ2-3
CDR3aa: CASSFGQGSTDTQYF

v_gene: TRBV4-1
len: 16
j_gene: TRBJ2-2
CDR3aa: CASSQGLGGSVGELFF

v_gene: TRBV6-2/TRBV6-3
len: 14
j_gene: TRBJ1-2
CDR3aa: CASSPRDRYGGYTF

v_gene: TRBV11-2
len: 15
j_gene: TRBJ1-6
CDR3aa: CASSLEGRNGSPLHF

v_gene: TRBV6-5
len: 14
j_gene: TRBJ1-3
CDR3aa: CASSHRTTGNTIYF

v_gene: TRBV3-1/TRBV3-2
len: 13
j_gene: TRBJ2-7
CDR3aa: CASSHSSSYEQYF

v_gene: TRBV11-2
len: 17
j_gene: TRBJ2-3
CDR3aa: CASSLAGLAGPTDTQYF

v_gene: TRBV7-9
len: 16
j_gene: TRBJ2-2
CDR3aa: CASSLESSGDTGELFF

v_gene: TRBV5-5
len: 20
j_gene: TRBJ1-3
CDR3aa: CASSLREVWETAFSGNTIYF

v_gene: TRBV5-1
len: 16
j_gene: TRBJ2-1
CDR3aa: CASSLDRARGYNEQFF